These 2 T cell receptor beta chains came from one sample sequenced in a study of T cells in localized non-small cell lung cancer. Profiled with immunoSEQ multiplex PCR; TCRdb holds only in-frame clones, not every one. Found here are tens of thousands of clones, around nine tenths of them singletons; the top ten hold 7% to 7.5%. Sequencing was performed on peripheral blood, taken before any cancer treatment. The receptors derive from a woman aged 35-75 years with stage I lung adenocarcinoma.

The chain recombines TRBV28 with TRBJ2-3; D possibly uses TRBD1 or TRBD2 (7 bases each). Germline V gene sequence: CDR1 MDHEN, CDR2 SYDVKM. The CDR3 runs to 14 residues. V shed 8 bases and J shed 2 bases, with 14 bases lying between them. CDR3 sequence: CASGGGQPTDTQYF. For the CDR3, the DNA is TGTGCCAGCGGGGGGGGACAGCCCACAGATACGCAGTATTTT. The full variable domain, completed using reference TRBV28 and TRBJ2-3, is DVKVTQSSRYLVKRTGEKVFLECVQDMDHENMFWYRQDPGLGLRLIYFSYDVKMKEKGDIPEGYSVSREKKERFSLILESASTNQTSMYLCASGGGQPTDTQYFGPGTRLTVL.

The chain is built from TRBV13 and TRBJ2-7, with 7 bases aligning to TRBD1. CDR3 size: 14 residues. The germline V gene has CDR1 PRHDT and CDR2 FYEKMQ (reference sequence). The V gene end was trimmed by 5 bases and the J gene end by 7 bases; junction bases not matched to a gene: 11. The CDR3 is CASSPRQGRREQYF. In DNA form, the CDR3 reads TGTGCCAGCAGCCCCCGACAGGGACGAAGGGAGCAGTACTTC.